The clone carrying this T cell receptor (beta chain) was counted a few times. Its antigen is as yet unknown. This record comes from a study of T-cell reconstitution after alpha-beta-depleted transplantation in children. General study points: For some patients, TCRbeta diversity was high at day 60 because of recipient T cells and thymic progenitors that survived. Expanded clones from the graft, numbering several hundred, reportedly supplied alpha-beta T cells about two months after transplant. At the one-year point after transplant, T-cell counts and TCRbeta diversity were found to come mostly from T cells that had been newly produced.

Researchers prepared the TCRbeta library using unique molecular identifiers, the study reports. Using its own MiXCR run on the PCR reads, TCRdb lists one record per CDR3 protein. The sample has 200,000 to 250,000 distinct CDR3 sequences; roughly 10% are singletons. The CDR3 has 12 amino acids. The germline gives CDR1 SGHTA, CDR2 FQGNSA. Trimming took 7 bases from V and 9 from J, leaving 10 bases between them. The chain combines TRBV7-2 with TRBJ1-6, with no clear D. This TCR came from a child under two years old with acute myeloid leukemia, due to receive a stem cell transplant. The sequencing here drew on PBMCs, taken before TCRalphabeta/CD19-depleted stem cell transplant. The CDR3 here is CASNAAGSPLHF. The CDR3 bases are TGTGCCAGCAACGCCGCGGGTTCACCCCTCCACTTT.